This TCR beta chain is from a study of vaccination and CD4 T cells after COVID-19. Treatment here: approximately 10-day PBMC culture with coronavirus spike peptide pools or control peptides (ViraFEST assay). For this clonotype: Its specificity is not known.

The V end lost 3 bases, the J end lost 4 bases, and 12 bases lay between the germline ends. There are 14 residues in the CDR3. The germline CDR1 and CDR2 sequences are MNHEY and SVGAGI. Study results and limitations: For SARS-CoV-2-reactive clonotypes, the median went from roughly 19 to 38, a nonsignificant increase.

The study sequenced cultured CD4+ T cell DNA using the Oncomine TCR Beta short-read assay. MiXCR was run by TCRdb on the PCR reads, yielding one entry per CDR3 protein. The data show over 3,500 distinct CDR3 sequences, 15% to 20% seen once. The source of this sequence is a human donor who had recovered from COVID-19. Sequenced input: CD4+ T cells from blood, cultured in vitro. This chain joins TRBV6-5 and TRBJ1-2, with TRBD1 as a possible D gene (5 bases). The DNA of the CDR3 is TGTGCCAGCAGTTATAACGGGGCGGCCTATGGCTACACCTTC. This codes for CASSYNGAAYGYTF.